The clone carrying this T cell receptor (beta chain) was recorded a few times. Its antigen is unidentified. Template material for amplifying TCR beta CDR3 regions consisted of RNA transcripts. The TCR CDR3 first-round RT-PCR relied on the HTBI primer set. TCRdb passed the multiplex PCR reads through MiXCR, listing each CDR3 protein once. This sample yields 800,000 or so distinct CDR3 sequences, of which 38% are seen a single time; 8.9% belongs to the top ten. The ends lost 3 bases at V and 6 bases at J; junction bases unmatched: 2. From germline, CDR1 is SQVTM and CDR2 ANQGSEA. The CDR3 covers 12 residues. Hyperthyroidism of Graves' type that showed no ophthalmopathy progression within 18 months was stable. The study based diagnoses on clinical symptoms, serum thyroxine and TRAb, thyroid ultrasound and orbital computed tomography. This specimen belongs to a study of T cells in Graves' hyperthyroidism and ophthalmopathy.

Study results and caveats: Expanded thyroid clonotypes (above 0.001) were mostly also found in blood.

The gene calls are TRBV29-1 and TRBJ1-1; 9 bases agree with TRBD1. The sequencing input was blood. This clonotype originated in a young man with Graves' hyperthyroidism. The CDR3 protein is CSVDGTGSEAFF. As DNA, the CDR3 is TGCAGCGTTGACGGGACAGGGTCTGAAGCTTTCTTT.